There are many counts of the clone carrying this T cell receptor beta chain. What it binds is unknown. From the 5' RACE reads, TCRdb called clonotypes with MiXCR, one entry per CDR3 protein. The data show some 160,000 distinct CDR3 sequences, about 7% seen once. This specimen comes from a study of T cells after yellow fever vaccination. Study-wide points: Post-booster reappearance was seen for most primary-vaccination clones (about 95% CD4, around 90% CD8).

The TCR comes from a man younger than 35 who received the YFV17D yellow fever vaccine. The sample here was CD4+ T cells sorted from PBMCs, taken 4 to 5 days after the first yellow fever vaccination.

The CDR3 nucleotides are TGTGCCAGCAGCTCCAGCAACCAGGGACGCACGGCTTGGTACTTC. It specifies CASSSSNQGRTAWYF. This sequence joins TRBV5-4 and TRBJ2-4; D is tentatively TRBD1 or TRBD2 (5 bases each). The CDR3 extends over 15 amino acids. Germline V gene data show CDR1 as SGHNT and CDR2 as YYREEE (reference sequence). V was shortened by 3 bases and J by 15 bases, with 25 bases between the two germline ends.